This note documents a single T cell receptor (beta chain) sequence. No antigen is known for it. This sample was included in a study of monozygotic twins with inflammatory bowel disease. CDR3 length: 14 residues. CDR1 is SGHNT, CDR2 YYREEE, per germline (reference sequence). With about 17 and 10 cycles respectively, two nested PCRs were carried out on TCRalpha and TCRbeta cDNA. TCRdb re-called the 5' RACE reads and gives one entry per CDR3 protein, without DNA. This sample lists 150,000 to 200,000 distinct CDR3 sequences; its ten largest clones have 2.8%. General study points: Especially with disease activity, IBD patients shared fewer clonotypes with others than healthy twins did.

The TCR originated in a human donor with ulcerative colitis or Crohn's disease, or a healthy co-twin of an affected twin (not recorded which). The chain employs TRBV5-4 and TRBJ1-1; the TRBD1 assignment by TCRdb is unverifiable without DNA. What was sequenced was blood. The CDR3 here is CASSFAGTYTEAFF.